This T cell receptor beta chain derives from a study of cytomegalovirus exposure and HLA in healthy donors. On the study more broadly: An early release of data contained 80 million to 85 million unique TCRs, which came from HLA-typed donors.

This clone was counted a few times. Antigen unknown. The CDR3 has 12 amino acids. The trim removed 3 bases at V and 4 bases at J, leaving 0 bases unmatched. In germline, CDR1 is PRHDT, CDR2 FYEKMQ (reference sequence). The PCR employed 60 Vbeta primers together with 13 Jbeta primers. Assay used: immunoSEQ multiplex PCR; TCRdb lists only in-frame clones, some missing. The table shows under 150,000 clones, with around 73% occurring only once. Notes on the study in general: Exclusion as indistinguishable affected some V segments, including TRBV6-2 and TRBV6-3. Accounts indicate the classifier identified cytomegalovirus status with strong specificity and sensitivity.

Material for sequencing was PBMCs. The chain has TRBV13 and TRBJ2-7, with 7 bases identical to TRBD2. The source of this sequence is a middle-aged woman in good health and CMV-seronegative. DNA of the CDR3: TGTGCCAGCAGCTTGGGAGGGTACGAGCAGTACGTC. Its protein is CASSLGGYEQYV.